The 28 T cell receptor beta chains below come from one sample, sequenced in a study of T cells after somatic rescue of genetic block. Sequenced by immunoSEQ multiplex PCR; TCRdb stores in-frame clones only, minus some. The data hold 10,000 to 15,000 clones, with around 70% observed a single time. The sequenced sample was peripheral blood mononuclear cells (PBMCs). The receptors derive from a boy aged 5 to 17.

This clone has just one count. The V call is TRBV19, the J call TRBJ2-3; maybe TRBD2 (5 bases). The CDR3 sequence is 16 residues long. The V gene lost 5 bases and the J gene lost 2 bases, with 17 bases spanning the gap. Germline CDR1 reads LNHDA; CDR2 reads SQIVND (reference sequence). The CDR3 nucleotides are TGTGCCAGTAGTTCCACCCATGACGGGATCACAGATACGCAGTATTTT. Translating gives CASSSTHDGITDTQYF. Full variable domain (missing parts from reference TRBV19 and TRBJ2-3): DGGITQSPKYLFRKEGQNVTLSCEQNLNHDAMYWYRQDPGQGLRLIYYSQIVNDFQKGDIAEGYSVSREKKESFPLTVTSAQKNPTAFYLCASSSTHDGITDTQYFGPGTRLTVL.

The V gene is TRBV25-1, the J gene TRBJ2-3; tentatively, D is TRBD2 (6 bases). The CDR3 spans 16 residues. V gave up 4 bases and J gave up 0 bases, with 14 bases separating them. Germline-derived CDR1 and CDR2 are MGHDK and SYGVNS. In DNA form, the CDR3 reads TGTGCCAGCAGTGGTCCTCTAGGGACTAGCACAGATACGCAGTATTTT. Translating gives CASSGPLGTSTDTQYF.

The chain uses TRBV6-5 and TRBJ2-4; TRBD1 or TRBD2 may be the D gene (5 bases each). The CDR3 covers 14 residues. V was shortened by 5 bases and J by 9 bases, with 17 bases between the two germline ends. Germline lookup yields CDR1 MNHEY and CDR2 SVGAGI. CDR3 DNA: TGTGCCAGCAGTCTCCGACAGTCGGCGGGCATTCAGTACTTC. Translating gives CASSLRQSAGIQYF.

The chain links TRBV5-6 to TRBJ1-2; a possible D gene is TRBD1 (5 bases). The CDR3 sequence is 16 residues long. Germline V gene sequence: CDR1 SGHDT, CDR2 YYEEEE. Trimming removed 3 bases at V and 3 bases at J, with 18 bases between. The CDR3 DNA reads as TGTGCCAGCAGCTATTTGGGCAGGGCCTCGGACTATGGCTACACCTTC. Translating it yields CASSYLGRASDYGYTF.

The CDR3 is CASGGQTNEQFF. The CDR3 coding sequence is TGTGCCAGCGGTGGACAAACGAATGAGCAGTTCTTC. The chain combines TRBV2 with TRBJ2-1; TRBD1 is a possible D gene (5 bases). The CDR3 has 12 residues. Looked up from germline, CDR1 is SNHLY and CDR2 is FYNNEI. V gave up 8 bases and J gave up 7 bases, with 12 bases separating them. Variable domain in full (rest from reference TRBV2 and TRBJ2-1): EPEVTQTPSHQVTQMGQEVILRCVPISNHLYFYWYRQILGQKVEFLVSFYNNEISEKSEIFDDQFSVERPDGSNFTLKIRSTKLEDSAMYFCASGGQTNEQFFGPGTRLTVL.

The V and J genes are TRBV28 and TRBJ2-4; 7 positions agree with TRBD1. V lost 6 bases, J lost 0 bases, and 8 bases stayed unmatched. The CDR3 is 16 residues long. Germline CDR1 MDHEN, CDR2 SYDVKM. The DNA of the CDR3 is TGTGCCAGCAGACGAGGACAGGCCCTAGCCAAAAACATTCAGTACTTC. Translating it yields CASRRGQALAKNIQYF.

This clone was seen a few times. The rearrangement uses TRBV6-5 and TRBJ1-5; D might be TRBD1 (5 bases). The V end was cut by 5 bases, the J end by 0 bases, with 8 bases between. There are 14 residues in the CDR3. CDR1 is MNHEY, CDR2 SVGAGI, per germline. The CDR3: CASSLDSSNQPQHF. The CDR3 region has the DNA TGTGCCAGCAGTCTCGACAGTAGCAATCAGCCCCAGCATTTT.

The chain joins TRBV9 to TRBJ2-1; no definite D call. The CDR3 is 15 amino acids. Germline lookup yields CDR1 SGDLS and CDR2 YYNGEE. V was pared by 1 base and J by 0 bases, with 8 bases between. DNA for the CDR3: TGTGCCAGCAGCGTATATAGTAGCTCCTACAATGAGCAGTTCTTC. It specifies CASSVYSSSYNEQFF. Based on the CDR3 plus reference TRBV9 and TRBJ2-1, the full variable domain is DSGVTQTPKHLITATGQRVTLRCSPRSGDLSVYWYQQSLDQGLQFLIQYYNGEERAKGNILERFSAQQFPDLHSELNLSSLELGDSALYFCASSVYSSSYNEQFFGPGTRLTVL.

This chain joins TRBV29-1 and TRBJ2-7; D gene uncertain. The V end lost 0 bases, the J end lost 1 base, and 7 bases lay between the germline ends. This CDR3 spans 13 amino acids. Germline V gene data show CDR1 as SQVTM and CDR2 as ANQGSEA. This CDR3 reads CSVEDNRSYEQYF. The CDR3 nucleotides read TGCAGCGTTGAAGATAACAGATCCTACGAGCAGTACTTC.

V gene TRBV27 combines with J gene TRBJ2-4; D gene uncertain. The germline V and J ends were trimmed by 2 bases and 3 bases, with 8 bases remaining between them. Germline V gives CDR1 MNHEY, CDR2 SMNVEV (reference sequence). There are 14 residues in the CDR3. This CDR3 reads CASSLMGFKNIQYF. Written as DNA, the CDR3 is TGTGCCAGCAGTTTAATGGGGTTCAAAAACATTCAGTACTTC.

This chain connects TRBV19 to TRBJ2-2, with D maybe TRBD2 (6 bases). Trimming left V 3 bases short and J 4 bases short, with 12 bases between. Germline V lookup: CDR1 LNHDA, CDR2 SQIVND (reference sequence). CDR3 size: 15 residues. The CDR3 DNA sequence: TGTGCCAGTAGTATTTTCGGGGGAGGCACCGGGGAGCTGTTTTTT. It is translated as CASSIFGGGTGELFF.

CDR3 residues: CASGLAPADTQYF. CDR3 in DNA: TGTGCCAGTGGGCTAGCCCCCGCAGATACGCAGTATTTT. The genes are TRBV19 and TRBJ2-3, with D perhaps TRBD2 (5 bases). Germline V gives CDR1 LNHDA, CDR2 SQIVND (reference sequence). Deletions cut 8 bases from V and 4 bases from J, with 13 bases between. This CDR3 is 13 amino acids long.

The chain combines TRBV6-1 with TRBJ2-5, with D uncertain. The CDR3 is 12 residues long. V was clipped by 5 bases and J by 5 bases, with 9 bases between them. Germline V CDR1 and CDR2: MNHNS, SASEGT. The CDR3 DNA is TGTGCCAGCAGTCGAGGTTGGGAGACCCAGTACTTC. It encodes CASSRGWETQYF.

The chain employs TRBV6-5 and TRBJ1-2; 8 bases line up with TRBD1. Per the germline V gene, CDR1 is MNHEY and CDR2 is SVGAGI. With V trimmed by 6 bases and J by 5 bases, 8 bases remained unmatched. This CDR3 spans 14 amino acids. The CDR3 DNA reads TGTGCCAGCAGACCGACAGGGGCCGGGTATGGCTACACCTTC. This sequence encodes CASRPTGAGYGYTF.

This clone was counted only a few times. The CDR3: CASISRVRSGNTIYF. The CDR3 nucleotides read TGCGCCAGCATATCTAGGGTGCGCTCTGGAAACACCATATATTTT. The chain links TRBV10-1 to TRBJ1-3; D is undetermined. The CDR3 runs to 15 residues. Germline lookup yields CDR1 WNHNN and CDR2 SYGVQD (reference sequence). The V gene lost 7 bases and the J gene lost 0 bases, with 13 bases spanning the gap.

There are a few counts of this clone. The chain combines TRBV6-5 with TRBJ1-5; tentatively, D is TRBD1 (5 bases). CDR1 and CDR2 from the germline V gene are MNHEY and SVGAGI. CDR3 size: 14 residues. V was pared by 6 bases and J by 4 bases, with 13 bases between. CDR3 region: CASSPGHPNQPQHF. The CDR3 DNA follows: TGTGCCAGCAGCCCCGGACACCCAAATCAGCCCCAGCATTTT.

A single count supports this clone. CDR3 DNA: TGTGCCAGCAGTTTAGTAAACTCCGGCACAGATACGCAGTATTTT. It is translated as CASSLVNSGTDTQYF. The V gene is TRBV27, the J gene TRBJ2-3, with D uncertain. This CDR3 is built from 15 residues. Germline-derived CDR1 and CDR2 are MNHEY and SMNVEV (reference sequence). V was shortened by 2 bases and J by 1 base, with 10 bases between the two germline ends.

The chain links TRBV19 to TRBJ1-5; TRBD1 might be the D (5 bases). CDR1 and CDR2 (germline): LNHDA, SQIVND (reference sequence). Trimming stripped 7 bases from V and 2 bases from J, with 15 bases between. The CDR3 has 15 residues. CDR3 region: CASTKTREGNQPQHF. In DNA form, the CDR3 reads TGTGCCAGTACTAAGACCAGGGAGGGCAATCAGCCCCAGCATTTT.

The rearrangement links TRBV13 to TRBJ2-5, with TRBD1 as a possible D gene (7 bases). Germline V lookup: CDR1 PRHDT, CDR2 FYEKMQ (reference sequence). The CDR3 length is 14 residues. V was trimmed by 3 bases and J by 4 bases, leaving 12 bases between them. In nucleotides, the CDR3 is TGTGCCAGCAGCTTTCAGGGGGAGGCAGAGACCCAGTACTTC. Translation gives CASSFQGEAETQYF.

V usage is TRBV28 and J usage is TRBJ1-1, with a possible D match to TRBD1 (5 bases). The V end was cut by 7 bases, the J end by 3 bases, with 18 bases between. The CDR3 is made up of 15 amino acids. Looked up from germline, CDR1 is MDHEN and CDR2 is SYDVKM. The CDR3 nucleotides read TGTGCCAGCACCCAGGGCCCCCCGGGGGACACTGAAGCTTTCTTT. Its protein product is CASTQGPPGDTEAFF.

This clone was seen a single time. The J gene is TRBJ2-7, the V gene TRBV11-3; D uncertain. The V and J ends lost 3 bases and 4 bases respectively, with 13 bases between them. The germline V gene has CDR1 SGHNT and CDR2 YENEEA. The length of the CDR3 is 14 residues. CDR3 coding DNA: TGTGCCAGCAGCTTGGCCCTCCATTCATACGAGCAGTACTTC. Translation: CASSLALHSYEQYF.

The V and J genes are TRBV30 and TRBJ1-4; TRBD1 aligns across 8 bases. Germline values: CDR1 GTSNPN, CDR2 SVGIG (reference sequence). The CDR3 has 17 residues. Losses at the gene ends were 0 bases for V and 3 bases for J; bases not matched to a gene: 9. The CDR3, as DNA: TGTGCCTGGAGTGTACTACCCCCGGGACAGGCTAATGAAAAACTGTTTTTT. It is translated as CAWSVLPPGQANEKLFF.

The rearrangement joins TRBV4-2 to TRBJ2-1; tentatively, D is TRBD1 (6 bases). Germline values: CDR1 LGHNA, CDR2 YNFKEQ. V gave up 1 base and J gave up 7 bases, with 14 bases separating them. The CDR3 sequence is 15 residues long. The CDR3 spells CASSQGLGGMNEQFF. In DNA form, the CDR3 reads TGTGCCAGCAGCCAAGGGCTAGGGGGTATGAATGAGCAGTTCTTC.

This rearrangement joins TRBV7-8 to TRBJ1-2, with D tentatively TRBD1 (6 bases). CDR3 length equals 17 residues. Germline V gene sequence: CDR1 SGHVS, CDR2 FQNEAQ. The V and J ends lost 2 bases and 8 bases respectively, with 24 bases between them. The DNA for the CDR3 is TGTGCCAGCAGCTTAATGGATACGGTCTGGGGGCTCAGCGGCTACACCTTC. It specifies CASSLMDTVWGLSGYTF.

The chain couples TRBV18 to TRBJ2-5; TRBD2 aligns across 7 bases. Unmatched junction bases numbered 1, after V lost 1 base and J lost 2 bases. This CDR3 is 14 amino acids long. CDR1 is KGHSH and CDR2 is LQKENI in the germline V gene. In DNA, the CDR3 is TGTGCCAGCTCACCACGGGGGGGGCAAGAGACCCAGTACTTC. It specifies CASSPRGGQETQYF.

This sequence joins TRBV9 and TRBJ1-2; 7 nucleotides line up with TRBD1. This CDR3 contains 17 residues. Germline V gene data show CDR1 as SGDLS and CDR2 as YYNGEE. J was trimmed by 2 bases and V by 0 bases; bases with no gene match: 10. The CDR3 reads CASSVGLFEQGNYGYTF. The CDR3 nucleotides read TGTGCCAGCAGCGTAGGCCTATTTGAACAGGGGAACTATGGCTACACCTTC.

This clone was observed a few times. The chain combines TRBV7-9 with TRBJ2-7; D is possibly TRBD2 (6 bases). Germline CDR1 is SEHNR and CDR2 is FQNEAQ (reference sequence). The CDR3 has 16 residues. Trimming left V 1 base short and J 2 bases short, with 15 bases between. The CDR3 coding sequence is TGTGCCAGCAGCTTAGGGGGGGACGGGAGTCCCTACGAGCAGTACTTC. Protein product: CASSLGGDGSPYEQYF. Full variable domain (missing parts from reference TRBV7-9 and TRBJ2-7): DTGVSQNPRHKITKRGQNVTFRCDPISEHNRLYWYRQTLGQGPEFLTYFQNEAQLEKSRLLSDRFSAERPKGSFSTLEIQRTEQGDSAMYLCASSLGGDGSPYEQYFGPGTRLTVT.

This clone has only a few counts. V is TRBV7-8 and J is TRBJ1-4; TRBD1 is a possible D gene (5 bases). This CDR3 has 15 amino acids. Germline V gene data show CDR1 as SGHVS and CDR2 as FQNEAQ. The ends were cut back, 0 bases at V and 8 bases at J, with 13 bases in the middle. The CDR3 coding sequence is TGTGCCAGCAGCTTAGCGGCCAGGGCGGAGGAAAAACTGTTTTTT. Its translation: CASSLAARAEEKLFF.